The subject of this entry is one TCR beta chain. No antigen is known for it. CDR1 MNHNS and CDR2 SASEGT come from the germline V gene. The V end was cut by 2 bases, the J end by 3 bases, with 10 bases between. This CDR3 is 14 amino acids long. Tumor samples were obtained before definitive surgery or chemotherapy. Sequenced by immunoSEQ multiplex PCR; TCRdb stores in-frame clones only, minus some. The table shows about 12,000 clones, with approximately 85% occurring only once. This entry belongs to a study of high-grade serous ovarian cancer treatment subgroups. Study information: Samples averaged approximately 15,000 reads and roughly 7,500 unique TCR beta rearrangements.

Study-wide points: Without spatial data, bulk sequencing limits insight into HGSC tumor diversity. Tumors within one patient showed repertoire similarity of about 0.1 to 0.8. Clonal relatedness tracked neoantigen level, and by trend copy number and mutation load.

What was sequenced was tumor tissue. The source of this sequence is a human donor with high-grade serous ovarian cancer. V and J are TRBV6-1 and TRBJ1-1; D call uncertain. The chain's CDR3 is CASSESRRDTEAFF. CDR3 DNA sequence: TGTGCCAGCAGTGAAAGTAGACGAGACACTGAAGCTTTCTTT.